The 15 T cell receptor beta chains listed next were all sequenced from one sample in a study of blood T cell repertoires in COVID-19. Method: immunoSEQ multiplex PCR; TCRdb's copy keeps in-frame clones and lacks some. The sample shows around 81,000 clones, approximately 86% of them seen only once. The specimen was peripheral blood. These receptors all stem from an older woman with acute or convalescent COVID-19.

V is TRBV5-4 and J is TRBJ2-5; TRBD1 matches at 10 bases. The V segment lost 3 bases and the J segment 4 bases; nucleotides outside the gene matches: 9. CDR1 is SGHNT, CDR2 YYREEE, per germline (reference sequence). The CDR3 has 16 residues. The CDR3 nucleotides read TGTGCCAGCAGCTCCCGGGACAGGGGATTGGGAGAGACCCAGTACTTC. This codes for CASSSRDRGLGETQYF.

The chain combines TRBV7-6 with TRBJ2-1, with TRBD1 matching 9 bases. The germline gives CDR1 SGHVS, CDR2 FNYEAQ. This CDR3 is 17 amino acids long. Losses at the gene ends were 5 bases for V and 7 bases for J; bases not matched to a gene: 15. Written as DNA, the CDR3 is TGTGCCAGCAGCGTACGACAGGGGGATCTTGTTTTGAATGAGCAGTTCTTC. Translating gives CASSVRQGDLVLNEQFF.

The chain links TRBV10-3 to TRBJ1-2; TRBD1 aligns across 12 bases. Losses at the gene ends were 10 bases for V and 7 bases for J; bases not matched to a gene: 10. Per germline, CDR1 ENHRY and CDR2 SYGVKD. The CDR3 covers 14 residues. CDR3 sequence reads: CATPGQGAESGYTF. CDR3 sequence (DNA): TGTGCCACCCCGGGACAGGGGGCCGAGAGTGGCTACACCTTC.

A few counts support this clone. V gene TRBV7-2 combines with J gene TRBJ2-7; TRBD2 matches 7 bases. Germline CDR1 SGHTA, CDR2 FQGNSA. Losses at the gene ends were 1 base for V and 2 bases for J; bases not matched to a gene: 5. This CDR3 comprises 15 residues. Here the CDR3 reads CASSLGVSGAYEQYF. The CDR3 DNA is TGTGCCAGCAGCTTAGGGGTGAGCGGGGCCTACGAGCAGTACTTC.

This clone was detected only a few times. CDR3: CASSLGQGRGYGYTF. CDR3 nucleotide sequence: TGTGCCAGCAGTTTAGGGCAGGGAAGAGGCTATGGCTACACCTTC. V and J are TRBV27 and TRBJ1-2; tentative D call: TRBD1 (5 bases). Trimming pared 2 bases from V and 4 bases from J, leaving 14 bases between. Germline V gives CDR1 MNHEY, CDR2 SMNVEV (reference sequence). The length of the CDR3 is 15 residues.

This clone was detected only a few times. The chain has TRBV7-9 and TRBJ2-3, with 11 bases that match TRBD2. Germline trimming cut 1 base from V and 3 bases from J; bases unmatched to any gene: 6. Germline V lookup: CDR1 SEHNR, CDR2 FQNEAQ (reference sequence). The CDR3 contains 17 residues. The CDR3: CASSLVQLAGVTDTQYF. The CDR3 nucleotides are TGTGCCAGCAGCTTAGTACAACTAGCGGGGGTTACAGATACGCAGTATTTT.

This chain connects TRBV2 to TRBJ2-1, with TRBD2 identical over 13 bases. CDR1 and CDR2 (germline): SNHLY, FYNNEI. J was trimmed by 12 bases and V by 6 bases; bases with no gene match: 11. The CDR3 is made up of 15 amino acids. This CDR3 reads CASRRTSGGAIAQFF. The CDR3 nucleotides read TGTGCCAGCAGGCGAACTAGCGGGGGGGCCATTGCGCAGTTCTTC.

The CDR3 loop reads CSARDTNTEAFF. In DNA form, the CDR3 reads TGCAGCGCGCGGGACACTAACACTGAAGCTTTCTTT. The chain couples TRBV29-1 to TRBJ1-1, with D possibly TRBD1 on 6 matching bases. The V end lost 7 bases, the J end lost 2 bases, and 11 bases lay between the germline ends. Germline CDR1 reads SQVTM; CDR2 reads ANQGSEA. The CDR3 is 12 residues long.

This chain uses TRBV5-6 with TRBJ1-5; D gene uncertain. The CDR3 runs to 14 residues. V gave up 4 bases and J gave up 8 bases, with 16 bases separating them. Germline loops: CDR1 SGHDT, CDR2 YYEEEE. The CDR3 sequence is CASSSTGVAKPQHF. For the CDR3, the DNA is TGTGCCAGCAGCAGTACCGGGGTAGCAAAGCCCCAGCATTTT.

V is TRBV19 and J is TRBJ1-1, with D uncertain. V lost 5 bases to trimming and J lost 7 bases, with 8 bases between them. The CDR3 spans 11 residues. Germline CDR1 and CDR2: LNHDA and SQIVND (reference sequence). CDR3 region: CASSLSFEAFF. In DNA form, the CDR3 reads TGTGCCAGTAGTTTGAGCTTTGAAGCTTTCTTT.

The gene calls are TRBV2 and TRBJ1-5; D is perhaps TRBD1 (5 bases). The CDR3 runs to 15 residues. V was pared by 4 bases and J by 3 bases, with 13 bases between. The germline V gene has CDR1 SNHLY and CDR2 FYNNEI. CDR3 amino acids: CASSGQGTDNQPQHF. DNA of the CDR3: TGTGCCAGCAGTGGGCAGGGTACGGACAATCAGCCCCAGCATTTT.

This clone was found once. The chain employs TRBV18 and TRBJ2-1; D is possibly TRBD1 (6 bases). The CDR3 has 16 residues. CDR1 is KGHSH, CDR2 LQKENI, per germline. V lost 3 bases, J lost 2 bases, and 14 bases lay in between. This CDR3 is CASSPRQDWAYNEQFF. The DNA for the CDR3 is TGTGCCAGCTCACCTAGACAGGATTGGGCCTACAATGAGCAGTTCTTC.

The J gene is TRBJ2-7, the V gene TRBV11-3; D ambiguous. V was cut by 5 bases and J by 5 bases, with 10 bases left in between. There are 12 residues in the CDR3. CDR1 is SGHNT, CDR2 YENEEA, per germline. CDR3 protein: CASSRDGDEQYF. In nucleotides, the CDR3 is TGTGCCAGCAGCCGTGACGGAGACGAGCAGTACTTC.

The V and J genes are TRBV6-5 and TRBJ1-1; D not certain. Trimming left V 2 bases short and J 1 base short, with 11 bases between. The CDR3 is 15 residues long. Germline V gene data show CDR1 as MNHEY and CDR2 as SVGAGI. This chain's CDR3 is CASSYEGQPNTEAFF. CDR3 in DNA: TGTGCCAGCAGTTACGAGGGCCAGCCGAACACTGAAGCTTTCTTT.

The V call is TRBV6-5, the J call TRBJ1-6; tentatively, D is TRBD1 (6 bases). Deletions cut 0 bases from V and 9 bases from J, with 12 bases between. The CDR3 has 15 amino acids. The germline V gene encodes CDR1 MNHEY and CDR2 SVGAGI. The CDR3: CASSYSRGGTSPLHF. The CDR3 nucleotides are TGTGCCAGCAGTTACTCGAGGGGGGGTACTTCACCCCTCCACTTT.